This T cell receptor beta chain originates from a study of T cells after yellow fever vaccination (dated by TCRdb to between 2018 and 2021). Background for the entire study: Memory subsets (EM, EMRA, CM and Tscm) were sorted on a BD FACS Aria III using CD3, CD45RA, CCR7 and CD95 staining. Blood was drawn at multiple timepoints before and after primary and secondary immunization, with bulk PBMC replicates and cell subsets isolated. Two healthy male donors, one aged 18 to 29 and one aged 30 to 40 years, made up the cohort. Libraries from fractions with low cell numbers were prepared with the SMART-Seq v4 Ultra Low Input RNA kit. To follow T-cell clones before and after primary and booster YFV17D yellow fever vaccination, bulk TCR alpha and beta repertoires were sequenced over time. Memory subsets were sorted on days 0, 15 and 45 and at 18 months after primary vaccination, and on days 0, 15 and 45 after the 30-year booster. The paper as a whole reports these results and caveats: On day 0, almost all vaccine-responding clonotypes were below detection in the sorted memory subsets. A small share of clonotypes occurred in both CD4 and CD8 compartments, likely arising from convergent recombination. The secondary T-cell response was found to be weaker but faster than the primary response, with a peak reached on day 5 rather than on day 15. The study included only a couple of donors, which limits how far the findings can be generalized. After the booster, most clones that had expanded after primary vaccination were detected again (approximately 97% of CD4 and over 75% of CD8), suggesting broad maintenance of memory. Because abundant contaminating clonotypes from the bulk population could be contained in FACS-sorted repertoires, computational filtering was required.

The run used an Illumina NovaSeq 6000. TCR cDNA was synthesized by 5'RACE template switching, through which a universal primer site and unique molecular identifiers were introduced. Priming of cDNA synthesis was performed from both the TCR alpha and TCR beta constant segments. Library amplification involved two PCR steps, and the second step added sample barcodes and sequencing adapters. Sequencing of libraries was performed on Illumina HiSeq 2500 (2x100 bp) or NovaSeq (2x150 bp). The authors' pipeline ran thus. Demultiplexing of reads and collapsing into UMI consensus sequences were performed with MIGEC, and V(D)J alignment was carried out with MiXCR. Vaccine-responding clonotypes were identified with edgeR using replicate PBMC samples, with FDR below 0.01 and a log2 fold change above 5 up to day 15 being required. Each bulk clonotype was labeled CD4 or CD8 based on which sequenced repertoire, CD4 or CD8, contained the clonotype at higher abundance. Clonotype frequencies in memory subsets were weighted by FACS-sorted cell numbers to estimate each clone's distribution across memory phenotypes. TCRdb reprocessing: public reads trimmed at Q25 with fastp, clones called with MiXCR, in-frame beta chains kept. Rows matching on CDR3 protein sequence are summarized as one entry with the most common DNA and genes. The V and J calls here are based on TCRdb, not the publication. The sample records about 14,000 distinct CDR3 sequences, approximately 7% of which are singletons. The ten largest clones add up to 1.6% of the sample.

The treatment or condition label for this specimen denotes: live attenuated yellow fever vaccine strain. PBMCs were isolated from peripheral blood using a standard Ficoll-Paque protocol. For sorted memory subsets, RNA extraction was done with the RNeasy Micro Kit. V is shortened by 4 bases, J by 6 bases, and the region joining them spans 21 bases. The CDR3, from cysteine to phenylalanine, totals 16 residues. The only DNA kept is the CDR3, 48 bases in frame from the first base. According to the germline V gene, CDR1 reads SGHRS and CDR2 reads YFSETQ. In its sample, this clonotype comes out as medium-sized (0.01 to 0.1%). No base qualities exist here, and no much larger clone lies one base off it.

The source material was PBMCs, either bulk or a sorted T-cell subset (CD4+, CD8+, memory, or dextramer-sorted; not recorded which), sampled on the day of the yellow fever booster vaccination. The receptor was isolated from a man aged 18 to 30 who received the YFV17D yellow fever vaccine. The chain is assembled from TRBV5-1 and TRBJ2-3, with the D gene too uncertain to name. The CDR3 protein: CASSASDHPYEDTQYF. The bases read TGCGCCAGCAGCGCGTCGGACCATCCTTACGAGGATACGCAGTATTTT.